This entry is about one T cell receptor (beta chain). Its target is not known. All donors qualified as healthy HIV-negative adults and had experienced no recent acute infections or vaccinations. V lost 6 bases to trimming and J lost 5 bases, with 10 bases between them. The CDR3 loop spans 12 amino acids. Germline lookup yields CDR1 SNHLY and CDR2 FYNNEI. The sample comes from a study of shared clonotypes between healthy human individuals. Study results and limitations: Some naive CD4 clonotypes, around 4.7%, turned up in common across a handful of donors.

Here immunoSEQ multiplex PCR was the method, and the copy in TCRdb shows in-frame clones only, minus some. The table shows 2 million to 2.5 million clones, with over 85% occurring only once. Sample: naive CD4+ T cells sorted from blood. Specified subset: CD45RA+ positively selected. The sequence was collected from a young man in good health. The chain couples TRBV2 to TRBJ1-2; unclear D gene. Here the CDR3 reads CASRAWEYGYTF. The CDR3 region has the DNA TGTGCCAGCAGAGCTTGGGAGTATGGCTACACCTTC.